Following are 21 T cell receptor beta chains from one sample sequenced in a study of human T cells and chemical hapten exposure. Time point specified: patch test 1, 2 weeks after DPC sensitization. Treatment reported: therapeutic diphenylcyclopropenone sensitization with weekly scalp DPC. A single record per CDR3 protein comes from TCRdb applying MiXCR to the RACE reads. The table lists roughly 190,000 distinct CDR3 sequences, about a fifth of them singletons. The sequenced sample was whole blood, obtained in connection with sensitization to the hapten diphenylcyclopropenone (DPC). The origin of the receptors is a woman between 50 and 59 years old with alopecia areata. Some clones in this sample may be carry-over from other donors' samples.

The chain recombines TRBV6-5 with TRBJ1-2, with 9 bases identical to TRBD1. J lost 4 bases, V lost 6 bases, and 12 bases had no gene match. Germline V gene sequence: CDR1 MNHEY, CDR2 SVGAGI. The CDR3 runs 16 residues. CDR3 sequence: CASRTTGQGQAYGYTF. The CDR3, as DNA: TGTGCCAGCAGGACCACAGGACAGGGGCAAGCCTATGGCTACACCTTC.

CDR3 in amino acids: CASSQVREGEQFF. The CDR3 DNA sequence: TGTGCCAGCAGCCAGGTGCGGGAGGGCGAGCAGTTCTTC. This chain joins TRBV4-2 and TRBJ2-1; 9 bases fit TRBD2. The V gene's germline CDR1 is LGHNA and CDR2 YNFKEQ. V lost 3 bases to trimming and J lost 10 bases; unmatched junction nucleotides: 4. The CDR3 loop spans 13 amino acids.

The rearrangement links TRBV29-1 to TRBJ1-2; TRBD1 matches at 9 bases. The CDR3 runs to 14 residues. Germline assignment: CDR1 SQVTM and CDR2 ANQGSEA. With V trimmed by 4 bases and J by 6 bases, 9 bases remained unmatched. CDR3 sequence: CSVGVTGGSDGYTF. Written as DNA, the CDR3 is TGCAGCGTTGGGGTCACAGGGGGCTCCGATGGCTACACCTTC.

This clonotype was seen only a few times. J is TRBJ1-5 and V is TRBV27, with 8 bases identical to TRBD1. After removal of 5 bases from V and 4 bases from J, the junction contained 4 bases not matched to a gene. The germline CDR1 and CDR2 sequences are MNHEY and SMNVEV (reference sequence). The CDR3 spans 14 residues. CDR3 nucleotide sequence: TGTGCCAGCAGTCAGGGGGCTTGGAATCAGCCCCAGCATTTT. Its protein product is CASSQGAWNQPQHF.

The chain employs TRBV5-1 and TRBJ2-2; D is unclear. The germline CDR1 and CDR2 sequences are SGHRS and YFSETQ. The V gene lost 0 bases and the J gene lost 5 bases, with 5 bases spanning the gap. The CDR3 loop spans 13 amino acids. CDR3 DNA: TGCGCCAGCAGCTTGGGGTGGACCGGGGAGCTGTTTTTT. Amino acids: CASSLGWTGELFF.

This chain links TRBV12-3 or TRBV12-4 with TRBJ2-2, with 8 bases matching TRBD2. The CDR3 is 20 residues long. The V gene end was trimmed by 0 bases and the J gene end by 5 bases; junction bases not matched to a gene: 17. The DNA of the CDR3 is TGTGCCAGCAGTTTAGCGCGCCCTTGGACTAGCTCAAAGGCAACCGGGGAGCTGTTTTTT. Amino acids: CASSLARPWTSSKATGELFF.

This clonotype was seen a handful of times. This chain connects TRBV5-5 to TRBJ2-7; 7 bases line up with TRBD2. Unmatched junction bases numbered 6, after V lost 2 bases and J lost 1 base. Germline CDR1 is SGHKS and CDR2 is YYEKEE (reference sequence). The CDR3 has 15 residues. The CDR3 loop reads CASSFYGTTSYEQYF. CDR3 sequence (DNA): TGTGCCAGCAGCTTCTACGGGACTACTTCCTACGAGCAGTACTTC.

V usage is TRBV27 and J usage is TRBJ2-3; D is ambiguous. This CDR3 comprises 15 residues. CDR1 is MNHEY, CDR2 SMNVEV, per germline (reference sequence). The ends were cut back, 6 bases at V and 4 bases at J, with 17 bases in the middle. The CDR3 loop reads CASREQSRWPDTQYF. DNA of the CDR3: TGTGCCAGCAGGGAGCAGAGCCGCTGGCCAGATACGCAGTATTTT.

This clonotype was picked up a small number of times. J is TRBJ1-1 and V is TRBV6-1; D is unclear. The germline V gene encodes CDR1 MNHNS and CDR2 SASEGT. Trimming removed 2 bases at V and 1 base at J, with 11 bases between. There are 15 residues in the CDR3. The CDR3, as DNA: TGTGCCAGCAGTGAAACACATTTCACGAACACTGAAGCTTTCTTT. It translates to CASSETHFTNTEAFF.

The chain carries TRBV12-3 or TRBV12-4 and TRBJ1-3; possible D gene TRBD1, 5 bases. With 5 bases removed from V and 4 bases from J, the gap between germline ends came to 9 bases. CDR3 size: 13 residues. CDR3 nucleotides: TGTGCCAGCAGTCCCGGGGGAGGAAACACCATATATTTT. Protein sequence: CASSPGGGNTIYF.

The gene calls are TRBV19 and TRBJ2-1; no firm D call. CDR3 length: 16 residues. CDR1 is LNHDA, CDR2 SQIVND, per germline (reference sequence). V lost 4 bases to trimming and J lost 4 bases, with 17 bases between them. CDR3 DNA sequence: TGTGCCAGTAGTACTCAACGGAGCTGGGGATACAATGAGCAGTTCTTC. This sequence encodes CASSTQRSWGYNEQFF.

The chain recombines TRBV5-6 with TRBJ2-3; D not resolved. CDR3 length: 13 amino acids. The germline gives CDR1 SGHDT, CDR2 YYEEEE. V was shortened by 4 bases and J by 2 bases, with 8 bases between the two germline ends. CDR3 DNA sequence: TGTGCCAGCAGCCCCATACACACAGATACGCAGTATTTT. Encoded protein: CASSPIHTDTQYF.

This clonotype was observed once. The rearrangement uses TRBV5-5 and TRBJ2-3; D is uncertain. Trimming stripped 3 bases from V and 1 base from J, with 12 bases between. The CDR3 length is 15 residues. The V gene's germline CDR1 is SGHKS and CDR2 YYEKEE (reference sequence). The CDR3 nucleotides read TGTGCCAGCAGCTATGCACCCTGGGGCACAGATACGCAGTATTTT. Protein product: CASSYAPWGTDTQYF.

Turning to this clonotype: Since no conserved phenylalanine or tryptophan closes the CDR3, a read error is the likely cause. The limits of the CDR3 on the DNA are not certain, so only TCRdb's listed CDR3 is given. The chain carries TRBV20-1 and TRBJ2-7; the D call of TRBD1 is as the table states it, not checked on the DNA. The CDR3 comprises 8 residues, both ends counted. Germline CDR1 and CDR2: DFQATT and SNEGSKA (reference sequence). The CDR3 sequence is CSAAQGFL.

The J gene is TRBJ1-3, the V gene TRBV12-3 or TRBV12-4, with a weak D call TRBD1 (5 bases). This CDR3 region has 17 residues. V dropped 8 bases and J dropped 0 bases, with 20 bases sitting between them. CDR3 sequence: CASVRDGPSLSGNTIYF. Written as DNA, the CDR3 is TGTGCCAGCGTCCGGGACGGCCCCTCTCTCTCTGGAAACACCATATATTTT.

This clonotype was found a few times. The chain combines TRBV20-1 with TRBJ2-7; tentatively, D is TRBD2 (6 bases). The germline gives CDR1 DFQATT, CDR2 SNEGSKA (reference sequence). CDR3 size: 15 residues. V was cut by 0 bases and J by 0 bases, with 12 bases left in between. The CDR3 reads CSARDAGRGSYEQYF. DNA of the CDR3: TGCAGTGCTAGAGATGCGGGGAGAGGCTCCTACGAGCAGTACTTC.

This clonotype has a handful of counts. V is TRBV18 and J is TRBJ2-4; D possibly corresponds to TRBD1 (6 bases). Germline-derived CDR1 and CDR2 are KGHSH and LQKENI. The length of the CDR3 is 15 residues. V lost 2 bases to trimming and J lost 0 bases, with 8 bases between them. The CDR3 DNA follows: TGTGCCAGCTCACCAAAGACAGGAGCCAAAAACATTCAGTACTTC. Residues: CASSPKTGAKNIQYF.

CDR3 residues: CSARSVVGQSATNEKLFF. CDR3 sequence (DNA): TGCAGTGCTAGGTCCGTCGTGGGACAGAGTGCAACTAATGAAAAACTGTTTTTT. The chain couples TRBV20-1 to TRBJ1-4, with 7 bases lining up with TRBD1. The CDR3 length is 18 residues. Losses at the gene ends were 3 bases for V and 0 bases for J; bases not matched to a gene: 13. CDR1 and CDR2 from the germline V gene are DFQATT and SNEGSKA (reference sequence).

This clonotype was counted a few times. V and J are TRBV4-2 and TRBJ1-2; TRBD1 aligns across 9 bases. The CDR3 length is 15 residues. J was trimmed by 4 bases and V by 0 bases; bases with no gene match: 3. Germline V gene sequence: CDR1 LGHNA, CDR2 YNFKEQ. The CDR3 loop is CASSQDGTGTYGYTF. The CDR3 nucleotides read TGTGCCAGCAGCCAAGACGGGACAGGGACCTATGGCTACACCTTC.

In its sample, this clonotype was seen a few times. V is TRBV14 and J is TRBJ2-7; 8 bases match TRBD1. Germline assignment: CDR1 SGHDN and CDR2 FVKESK. V trimming: 2 bases; J trimming: 6 bases; junction bases outside the gene matches: 6. The CDR3 sequence is 14 residues long. The CDR3 nucleotides are TGTGCCAGCAGCCAACTTCCAGGGGGCACCGAGCAGTACTTC. Translation gives CASSQLPGGTEQYF.

The chain uses TRBV29-1 and TRBJ1-1; D call uncertain. This CDR3 comprises 12 residues. CDR1 and CDR2 from the germline V gene are SQVTM and ANQGSEA. The germline V and J ends were trimmed by 5 bases and 3 bases, with 10 bases remaining between them. In nucleotides, the CDR3 is TGCAGCGTTTCCAGGCGGTACACTGAAGCTTTCTTT. It yields the protein CSVSRRYTEAFF.